This passage covers 20 T cell receptor beta chains from one sample sequenced in a study of blood T cell repertoires in COVID-19. Only in-frame clones appear in the TCRdb table, and some are missing; sequencing was by immunoSEQ multiplex PCR. The sample lists about 190,000 clones; roughly 80% were seen once. The sequencing sample was made of peripheral blood. These receptors were collected from a woman aged 60-75 years with COVID-19, enrolled during active disease.

This clone showed up just a few times. The chain carries TRBV7-9 and TRBJ1-2, with 11 bases aligning to TRBD1. V gave up 5 bases and J gave up 4 bases; unmatched junction bases: 9. CDR3 length: 16 amino acids. Germline CDR1 is SEHNR and CDR2 is FQNEAQ (reference sequence). The DNA of the CDR3 is TGTGCCAGCAGCCTAGGGACAGGGGGTAACAGCTATGGCTACACCTTC. It translates to CASSLGTGGNSYGYTF.

The V call is TRBV7-9, the J call TRBJ1-6, with 10 nucleotides matching TRBD1. J lost 14 bases, V lost 6 bases, and 10 bases had no gene match. CDR3 length: 14 residues. Germline V gene sequence: CDR1 SEHNR, CDR2 FQNEAQ (reference sequence). The CDR3 coding sequence is TGTGCCAGCAGTTCAACTGGGACAGGGGTGTCCCTCCACTTT. This translates into CASSSTGTGVSLHF.

The table lists this clone with a few counts. V is TRBV6-5 and J is TRBJ1-2, with 7 bases fitting TRBD1. The CDR3 has 14 amino acids. J was trimmed by 8 bases and V by 6 bases; bases with no gene match: 12. Germline values: CDR1 MNHEY, CDR2 SVGAGI. The CDR3 sequence is CASRAYRDRGGYTF. Here the CDR3 DNA reads TGTGCCAGCAGAGCTTACCGGGACAGAGGGGGCTACACCTTC.

The chain recombines TRBV3-1 (or the pseudogene TRBV3-2) with TRBJ1-1; D not resolved. The V gene's germline CDR1 is LGHDT and CDR2 YNNKEL (reference sequence). The CDR3 contains 16 residues. Trimming shortened V by 0 bases and J by 1 base, and 12 bases separated the two germline ends. The CDR3 loop reads CASSQEGGVWNTEAFF. DNA of the CDR3: TGTGCCAGCAGCCAAGAAGGCGGAGTTTGGAACACTGAAGCTTTCTTT.

This sequence joins TRBV5-4 and TRBJ1-2; D perhaps matches TRBD1 (6 bases). The V end was cut by 4 bases, the J end by 6 bases, with 19 bases between. This CDR3 has 15 amino acids. Per germline, CDR1 SGHNT and CDR2 YYREEE (reference sequence). CDR3 bases: TGTGCCAGCAGCGTTAAAGTTCAGGGGCACCATGGCTACACCTTC. This codes for CASSVKVQGHHGYTF.

The gene calls are TRBV19 and TRBJ2-2; 10 bases fit TRBD1. Looked up from germline, CDR1 is LNHDA and CDR2 is SQIVND (reference sequence). The length of the CDR3 is 15 residues. V was clipped by 7 bases and J by 1 base; unmatched bases: 3. The CDR3 DNA follows: TGTGCCAGTAACCGGGACAGGGGGAACACCGGGGAGCTGTTTTTT. Translating gives CASNRDRGNTGELFF.

The rearrangement joins TRBV5-1 to TRBJ2-2; TRBD1 matches at 11 bases. V gave up 4 bases and J gave up 4 bases; unmatched junction bases: 3. Germline lookup yields CDR1 SGHRS and CDR2 YFSETQ. The CDR3 has 15 residues. CDR3 DNA: TGCGCCAGCAGCGTGGGGACAGGGGGCACCGGGGAGCTGTTTTTT. Translated, it gives CASSVGTGGTGELFF.

This clone was seen a handful of times. The chain combines TRBV18 with TRBJ1-1; 7 nucleotides agree with TRBD1. Trimming removed 6 bases from V and 0 bases from J; junction bases left unmatched: 7. There are 15 residues in the CDR3. The V gene's germline CDR1 is KGHSH and CDR2 LQKENI. Written as DNA, the CDR3 is TGTGCCAGCTCCCTTCCGGGACAGTTGAACACTGAAGCTTTCTTT. It codes for CASSLPGQLNTEAFF.

CDR3 nucleotide sequence: TGCGCCAGCGGGAGTAACTATGGCTACACCTTC. It encodes CASGSNYGYTF. The V and J genes are TRBV5-1 and TRBJ1-2; D is unresolved. The germline V gene encodes CDR1 SGHRS and CDR2 YFSETQ. CDR3 size: 11 residues. The ends were cut back, 7 bases at V and 1 base at J, with 5 bases in the middle.

The gene calls are TRBV9 and TRBJ2-7; D perhaps matches TRBD2 (6 bases). The CDR3 is 15 residues long. Trimming shortened V by 1 base and J by 5 bases, and 16 bases separated the two germline ends. Germline assignment: CDR1 SGDLS and CDR2 YYNGEE. The CDR3 DNA sequence: TGTGCCAGCAGCGTACGGGATGAGACTAGTAACGAGCAGTACTTC. It encodes CASSVRDETSNEQYF.

The V call is TRBV19, the J call TRBJ1-6; a weak D match, TRBD1 (5 bases). Germline-derived CDR1 and CDR2 are LNHDA and SQIVND (reference sequence). V was shortened by 6 bases and J by 7 bases, with 16 bases between the two germline ends. This CDR3 region has 15 residues. In DNA, the CDR3 is TGTGCCAGTAGCTTGGGTCGGGGGAAGAATTCACCCCTCCACTTT. Translated: CASSLGRGKNSPLHF.

This clone was found once. The gene calls are TRBV5-1 and TRBJ1-2; tentatively, D is TRBD1 (5 bases). The germline V and J ends were trimmed by 4 bases and 1 base, with 11 bases remaining between them. Germline V CDR1 and CDR2: SGHRS, YFSETQ. CDR3 length equals 14 residues. The CDR3 DNA sequence: TGCGCCAGCAGCGACGGAAGGGGTAACTATGGCTACACCTTC. Protein sequence: CASSDGRGNYGYTF.

V and J are TRBV7-6 and TRBJ2-2, with 11 bases that match TRBD1. This CDR3 spans 16 amino acids. V shed 6 bases, J shed 6 bases, and the junction held 9 bases outside the gene matches. Per germline, CDR1 SGHVS and CDR2 FNYEAQ. The CDR3 protein is CASSHRDRGWAGELFF. The DNA of the CDR3 is TGTGCCAGCAGTCACCGGGACAGGGGGTGGGCCGGGGAGCTGTTTTTT. Full variable domain (outside the CDR3, taken from reference TRBV7-6 and TRBJ2-2): GAGVSQSPRYKVTKRGQDVALRCDPISGHVSLYWYRQALGQGPEFLTYFNYEAQQDKSGLPNDRFSAERPEGSISTLTIQRTEQRDSAMYRCASSHRDRGWAGELFFGEGSRLTVL.

The chain carries TRBV5-6 and TRBJ2-1, with TRBD2 identical over 7 bases. The CDR3 extends over 14 amino acids. The ends lost 0 bases at V and 7 bases at J; junction bases unmatched: 4. Germline assignment: CDR1 SGHDT and CDR2 YYEEEE. CDR3 sequence (DNA): TGTGCCAGCAGCTTGGTTGCGGGAGTTAATGAGCAGTTCTTC. Its protein product is CASSLVAGVNEQFF.

The chain recombines TRBV27 with TRBJ1-2, with TRBD1 as a possible D gene (5 bases). This CDR3 has 15 amino acids. Germline-derived CDR1 and CDR2 are MNHEY and SMNVEV (reference sequence). V lost 0 bases and J lost 4, with 12 bases in between. The CDR3 DNA follows: TGTGCCAGCAGTTTATCTCGACAGTCTATCTATGGCTACACCTTC. It specifies CASSLSRQSIYGYTF.

The chain couples TRBV4-1 to TRBJ1-1; no firm D call. Germline CDR1 and CDR2: MGHRA and YSYEKL. The V end was cut by 0 bases, the J end by 4 bases, with 15 bases between. CDR3 length equals 16 residues. The CDR3 region has the DNA TGCGCCAGCAGCCAAGATCGTTGGGTCCGGGGCACTGAAGCTTTCTTT. Translation gives CASSQDRWVRGTEAFF.

The V and J genes are TRBV6-5 and TRBJ2-6; D call uncertain. The V gene's germline CDR1 is MNHEY and CDR2 SVGAGI. The CDR3 extends over 15 amino acids. Trimming removed 6 bases from V and 2 bases from J, with 11 bases in between. CDR3 nucleotide sequence: TGTGCCAGCAGCCTACTTCTAACTGGGGCCAACGTCCTGACTTTC. Amino acid sequence: CASSLLLTGANVLTF.

The chain joins TRBV10-3 to TRBJ1-5, with unresolved D. From germline, CDR1 is ENHRY and CDR2 SYGVKD. V was shortened by 3 bases and J by 5 bases, with 11 bases between the two germline ends. CDR3 length equals 14 residues. This CDR3 reads CAISDGEEYQPQHF. In DNA, the CDR3 is TGTGCCATCAGTGATGGGGAGGAGTATCAGCCCCAGCATTTT.

V gene TRBV5-1 combines with J gene TRBJ1-1; the D is unclear. The V gene's germline CDR1 is SGHRS and CDR2 YFSETQ. The CDR3 covers 14 residues. V lost 0 bases, J lost 9 bases, and 15 bases lay in between. The CDR3 DNA reads TGCGCCAGCAGCTTGGTTGTTGGCGGCGTACAAGCTTTCTTT. This sequence encodes CASSLVVGGVQAFF.

The chain links TRBV7-3 to TRBJ2-2; D unclear. Looked up from germline, CDR1 is SGHTA and CDR2 is FQGTGA. This CDR3 comprises 16 residues. Trimming took 3 bases from V and 1 from J, leaving 12 bases between them. In nucleotides, the CDR3 is TGTGCCAGCAGCTTGACACCGATGGGGAACACCGGGGAGCTGTTTTTT. Protein sequence: CASSLTPMGNTGELFF.